The rows below give T cell receptor beta chains drawn from one sample of a study of T cells expressing NK-cell markers. TCRdb reprocessed the 5' RACE reads and stores each CDR3 protein as one record, lacking DNA. Here the sample table reports roughly 420,000 distinct CDR3 sequences. The specimen sequenced was blood T cells: a sorted CD56 or NKG2C T cell subset, CD4+ or CD8+ T cells, or bulk PBMC T cells (not recorded which). Every receptor here comes from a woman between 18 and 70 years old in good health. The CDR3 runs from the conserved cysteine through the conserved F or W. The order of the fields is J gene, V gene, CDR3 protein.

j_call: TRBJ2-7; v_call: TRBV7-6; cdr3_aa: CASSLEMIGLAGEQYF
j_call: TRBJ2-5; v_call: TRBV4-2; cdr3_aa: CASSGGHEGGQETQYF
j_call: TRBJ2-5; v_call: TRBV6-2/TRBV6-3; cdr3_aa: CASSYSLVAGGSQETQYF
j_call: TRBJ1-5; v_call: TRBV10-3; cdr3_aa: CAISVGSQPQHF
j_call: TRBJ2-3; v_call: TRBV6-1; cdr3_aa: CASRHYPTERNTDTQYF
j_call: TRBJ2-5; v_call: TRBV18; cdr3_aa: CASLGQLQETQYF
j_call: TRBJ1-5; v_call: TRBV5-1; cdr3_aa: CASRETAYSNQPQHF
j_call: TRBJ2-3; v_call: TRBV20-1; cdr3_aa: CSAIKRGATDTQYF
j_call: TRBJ2-1; v_call: TRBV6-2/TRBV6-3; cdr3_aa: CASSWTSGGSEQFF
j_call: TRBJ2-4; v_call: TRBV20-1; cdr3_aa: CSAFYGTQGNIQYF
j_call: TRBJ2-3; v_call: TRBV29-1; cdr3_aa: CSVDRQGDTQYF
j_call: TRBJ2-1; v_call: TRBV20-1; cdr3_aa: CSARVAGPSGEQFF
j_call: TRBJ2-1; v_call: TRBV18; cdr3_aa: CASSPPGARVSYNEQFF
j_call: TRBJ1-3; v_call: TRBV7-2; cdr3_aa: CASSSDSGNTIYF
j_call: TRBJ2-4; v_call: TRBV19; cdr3_aa: CASSIDDGDIQYF
j_call: TRBJ2-3; v_call: TRBV19; cdr3_aa: CASSTFGLVTDTQYF
j_call: TRBJ1-6; v_call: TRBV4-3; cdr3_aa: CASSQGGQVNSPLHF
j_call: TRBJ2-1; v_call: TRBV5-1; cdr3_aa: CASSRDTVYNEQFF
j_call: TRBJ2-3; v_call: TRBV15; cdr3_aa: CATSREQGRTDTQYF
j_call: TRBJ2-1; v_call: TRBV4-3; cdr3_aa: CASSQDKGERYNEQFF
j_call: TRBJ2-5; v_call: TRBV3-1; cdr3_aa: CASRISGSETQYF
j_call: TRBJ2-2; v_call: TRBV11-2; cdr3_aa: CASRTPGTVNTGELFF
j_call: TRBJ2-3; v_call: TRBV7-2; cdr3_aa: CASSLEASGTDTQYF
j_call: TRBJ1-6; v_call: TRBV6-4; cdr3_aa: CARIQVPPGTLHF
j_call: TRBJ2-1; v_call: TRBV6-5; cdr3_aa: CASSYSRLLYNEQFF
j_call: TRBJ2-3; v_call: TRBV4-1; cdr3_aa: CASSQGAGADTQYF
j_call: TRBJ2-1; v_call: TRBV20-1; cdr3_aa: CSVGGGPFNEQFF
j_call: TRBJ1-1; v_call: TRBV6-2/TRBV6-3; cdr3_aa: CASSPTGGEAFF
j_call: TRBJ2-7; v_call: TRBV28; cdr3_aa: CASTAGTENYEQYF
j_call: TRBJ1-6; v_call: TRBV3-1; cdr3_aa: CASSHPGGNSPLHF
j_call: TRBJ2-3; v_call: TRBV27; cdr3_aa: CASSRVPSGTDTQYF
j_call: TRBJ1-1; v_call: TRBV6-1; cdr3_aa: CASSPGTRRTEAFF
j_call: TRBJ2-7; v_call: TRBV5-1; cdr3_aa: CASRSHGASEQYF
j_call: TRBJ1-5; v_call: TRBV5-6; cdr3_aa: CASSFGLSYSNQPQHF
j_call: TRBJ1-6; v_call: TRBV6-5; cdr3_aa: CASSYPRTGVNSPLHF
j_call: TRBJ2-1; v_call: TRBV7-6; cdr3_aa: CASSLEGLATYNEQFF
j_call: TRBJ2-1; v_call: TRBV7-2; cdr3_aa: CASSLGGRADNEQFF
j_call: TRBJ2-1; v_call: TRBV6-2/TRBV6-3; cdr3_aa: CASSYGITAGDNEQFF
j_call: TRBJ2-3; v_call: TRBV29-1; cdr3_aa: CSVGGLATDTQYF
j_call: TRBJ1-2; v_call: TRBV27; cdr3_aa: CASSNHGGSYTF
j_call: TRBJ1-1; v_call: TRBV7-9; cdr3_aa: CASSWKIRQNTEAFF
j_call: TRBJ2-4; v_call: TRBV5-1; cdr3_aa: CASSLSAGPKNIQYF
j_call: TRBJ2-5; v_call: TRBV21-1; cdr3_aa: CASSKPSVETQYF
j_call: TRBJ2-1; v_call: TRBV20-1; cdr3_aa: CSAPGYNEQFF
j_call: TRBJ1-1; v_call: TRBV7-2; cdr3_aa: CASSLVVLDRVGAFF
j_call: TRBJ2-2; v_call: TRBV11-3; cdr3_aa: CASSPRAEGSTGELFF
j_call: TRBJ2-2; v_call: TRBV7-2; cdr3_aa: CASSFRAGAGELFF
j_call: TRBJ2-7; v_call: TRBV28; cdr3_aa: CASDRGSGYEQYF
j_call: TRBJ2-1; v_call: TRBV6-1; cdr3_aa: CASSTRGLVGNEQFF
j_call: TRBJ2-7; v_call: TRBV19; cdr3_aa: CASSGTGGYEQYF
j_call: TRBJ2-5; v_call: TRBV30; cdr3_aa: CAWNLGPLETQYF
j_call: TRBJ2-2; v_call: TRBV5-1; cdr3_aa: CASSPEPRTGANTGELFF
j_call: TRBJ2-7; v_call: TRBV28; cdr3_aa: CASSTGTGATVF
j_call: TRBJ1-2; v_call: TRBV7-9; cdr3_aa: CASSAPGTGRKDGYTF
j_call: TRBJ2-7; v_call: TRBV14; cdr3_aa: CASRESGDYEQYF
j_call: TRBJ2-2; v_call: TRBV7-2; cdr3_aa: CASTPGTGLSGELFF
j_call: TRBJ1-2; v_call: TRBV20-1; cdr3_aa: CSARIGNGYGYTF
j_call: TRBJ1-1; v_call: TRBV5-1; cdr3_aa: CASSSEGGMNTEAFF
j_call: TRBJ2-7; v_call: TRBV28; cdr3_aa: CASSSGLAGGEQYF
j_call: TRBJ1-1; v_call: TRBV6-2/TRBV6-3; cdr3_aa: CASSPGTGFLGMNTEAFF